What follows describes a single T cell receptor (beta chain). Its antigen is as yet unknown. This sample stems from a study of cytomegalovirus exposure and HLA in healthy donors. The study, taken as a whole, reports: Rarity characterized most TCR sequences, yet some public TCRs appeared in many donors. Within the data, a cluster of highly shared sequence variants was likely a sequencing artifact. Later on, an analysis showed TCR association rates differing by HLA locus, with DRB1 the most and HLA-C the fewest.

Primers included in the PCR were 60 Vbeta and 13 Jbeta primers. The method was immunoSEQ multiplex PCR; TCRdb's version includes in-frame clones alone and lacks a portion of them. The data show more than 85,000 clones, with 75% to 85% seen just once and approximately 6.1% held by the top ten. The CDR3 contains 12 residues. Trimming stripped 8 bases from V and 4 bases from J, with 9 bases between. Looked up from germline, CDR1 is MDHEN and CDR2 is SYDVKM. Sequencing was done on a sample of PBMCs. The genes are TRBV28 and TRBJ1-5; no clear D gene. The sequence came from a man between 18 and 35 years old in good health and CMV-seronegative. The CDR3 DNA follows: TGTGCCAGCGGAGTCATTAATCAGCCCCAGCATTTT. Amino acid sequence: CASGVINQPQHF.